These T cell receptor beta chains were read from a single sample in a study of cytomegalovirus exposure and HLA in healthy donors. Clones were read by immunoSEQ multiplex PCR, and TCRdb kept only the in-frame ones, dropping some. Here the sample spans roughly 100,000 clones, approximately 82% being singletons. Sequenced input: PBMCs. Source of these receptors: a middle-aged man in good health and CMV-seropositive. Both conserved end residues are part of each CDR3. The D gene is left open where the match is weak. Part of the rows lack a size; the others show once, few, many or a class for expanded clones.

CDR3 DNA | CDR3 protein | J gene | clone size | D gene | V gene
TGTGCCAGCAGCGGGACTCACAGAGATTCTACGCAGTATTTT | CASSGTHRDSTQYF | TRBJ2-3 | . | . | TRBV5-4
TGTGCCAGCAGGCTCCTAGGACAGGGGTCCGTTGGCTACACCTTC | CASRLLGQGSVGYTF | TRBJ1-2 | . | TRBD1 | TRBV6-1
TGTGCCAGCAGCGTAGGGGGCGAGCGGGGGGCGTCTCAGTACTTC | CASSVGGERGASQYF | TRBJ2-5 | . | TRBD2 | TRBV9
TGTGCCACCTCGTATAGCAATCAGCCCCAGCATTTT | CATSYSNQPQHF | TRBJ1-5 | . | . | TRBV15
TGTGCCAGCAGGGGACTAATTGACACAGATACGCAGTATTTT | CASRGLIDTDTQYF | TRBJ2-3 | few | TRBD2 | TRBV6-5
TGCGCCAGCAGCTTGGTTACGGGAAACACTGAAGCTTTCTTT | CASSLVTGNTEAFF | TRBJ1-1 | few | . | TRBV5-1
TGTGCCACCCTCGGACAGGAGAACAGTCAGTACTTC | CATLGQENSQYF | TRBJ2-4 | . | TRBD1 | TRBV2
TGTGCCAGCACTCCCCCGGGAGCGGGTTGGACCGGGGAGCTGTTTTTT | CASTPPGAGWTGELFF | TRBJ2-2 | . | . | TRBV5-6
TGTGCCAGCAGTTCGGACAGGGGAATCTATGGCTACACCTTC | CASSSDRGIYGYTF | TRBJ1-2 | . | TRBD1 | TRBV27
TGTGCCAGCAGTGTAACAGGGGGCGCTGGGGCCAACGGCCTGACTTTC | CASSVTGGAGANGLTF | TRBJ2-6 | few | TRBD1 | TRBV6-1
TGTGCCAGCAGTCGACAGGGTTCTAATGAAAAACTGTTTTTT | CASSRQGSNEKLFF | TRBJ1-4 | . | TRBD1 | TRBV2
TGCGCCAGCAGCCAAGGGGGAGACTCTGGGGCCAACGTCCTGACTTTC | CASSQGGDSGANVLTF | TRBJ2-6 | few | . | TRBV4-1
TGTGCCAGCAGCCCGGGACAGGGGAACTACAATGAGCAGTTCTTC | CASSPGQGNYNEQFF | TRBJ2-1 | . | TRBD1 | TRBV7-6
TGTGCCAGCAGCTTTGAGGGACACATGAACACCGGGGAGCTGTTTTTT | CASSFEGHMNTGELFF | TRBJ2-2 | once | . | TRBV4-2
TGCGCCAGCCGTCCGGGACAGGGAGTCTTCGGGAACACTGAAGCTTTCTTT | CASRPGQGVFGNTEAFF | TRBJ1-1 | . | TRBD1 | TRBV5-1
TGTGCCAGCAGCCTGACTAGCTTAAGGGAGCAGTTCTTC | CASSLTSLREQFF | TRBJ2-1 | few | TRBD2 | TRBV6-6
TGTGCCAGCAGCTCTAGCTGGGATCGTAATGAAAAACTGTTTTTT | CASSSSWDRNEKLFF | TRBJ1-4 | once | . | TRBV11-2
TGTGCCAGCAGCTTGGGACAGCAAACAGAGGCCCAGTACTTC | CASSLGQQTEAQYF | TRBJ2-5 | . | . | TRBV5-4
TGCAGCGTTGAAAGGGGGCCTTACAATGAGCAGTTCTTC | CSVERGPYNEQFF | TRBJ2-1 | . | TRBD1 | TRBV29-1
TGTGCCAGCTCACTCGGGACTAGCGGGAGAGGAGAGACCCAGTACTTC | CASSLGTSGRGETQYF | TRBJ2-5 | . | TRBD2 | TRBV2
TGTGCCAGCAGTTCCCCGGGACAGGGGATTAATGAGCAGTTCTTC | CASSSPGQGINEQFF | TRBJ2-1 | . | TRBD1 | TRBV27
TGTGCCAGCAGCAAAGGGGGGGGCCGGGGCACTGAAGCTTTCTTT | CASSKGGGRGTEAFF | TRBJ1-1 | . | . | TRBV21-1